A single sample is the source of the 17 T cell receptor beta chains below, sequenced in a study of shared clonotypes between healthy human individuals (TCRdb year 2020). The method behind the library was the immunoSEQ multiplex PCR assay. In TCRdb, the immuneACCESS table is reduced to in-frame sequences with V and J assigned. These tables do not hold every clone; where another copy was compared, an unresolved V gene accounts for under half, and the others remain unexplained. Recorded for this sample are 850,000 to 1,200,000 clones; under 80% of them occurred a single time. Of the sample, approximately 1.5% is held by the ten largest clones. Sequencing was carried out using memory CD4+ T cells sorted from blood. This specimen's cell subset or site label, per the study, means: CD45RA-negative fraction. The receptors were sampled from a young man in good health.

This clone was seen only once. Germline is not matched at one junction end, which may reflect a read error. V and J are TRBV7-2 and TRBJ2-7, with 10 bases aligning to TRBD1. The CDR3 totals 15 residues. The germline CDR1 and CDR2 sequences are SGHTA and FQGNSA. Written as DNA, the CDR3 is TGTGCCAGCAGCCGTCGACAGGGGGCGCTGAGCGGAGAGGACTTC. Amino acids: CASSRRQGALSGEDF.

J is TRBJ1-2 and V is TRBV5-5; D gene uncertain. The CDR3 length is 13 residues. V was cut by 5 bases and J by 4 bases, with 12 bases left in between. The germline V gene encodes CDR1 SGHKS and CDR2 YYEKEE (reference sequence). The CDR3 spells CASSFDGTYGYTF. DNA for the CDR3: TGTGCCAGCAGTTTTGACGGAACCTATGGCTACACCTTC.

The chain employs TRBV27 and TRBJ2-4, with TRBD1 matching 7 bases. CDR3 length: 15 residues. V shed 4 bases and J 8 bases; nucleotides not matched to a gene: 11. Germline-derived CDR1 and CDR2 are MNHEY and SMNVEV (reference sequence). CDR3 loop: CASSSGTATRDIQYF. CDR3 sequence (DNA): TGTGCCAGCAGTTCGGGGACAGCTACTAGGGACATTCAGTACTTC.

The chain's CDR3 is CAWSVGGQGVPLHF. The CDR3 bases are TGTGCCTGGAGTGTAGGAGGACAGGGGGTTCCCCTCCACTTT. This sequence joins TRBV30 and TRBJ1-6; 10 bases are a match to TRBD1. Per germline, CDR1 GTSNPN and CDR2 SVGIG (reference sequence). The length of the CDR3 is 14 residues. J gave up 13 bases and V 0 bases, and 6 bases lay outside the gene matches.

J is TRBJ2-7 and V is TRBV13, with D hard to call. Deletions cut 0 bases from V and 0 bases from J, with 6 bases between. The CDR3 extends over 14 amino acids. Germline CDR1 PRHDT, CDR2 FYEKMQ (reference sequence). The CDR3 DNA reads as TGTGCCAGCAGCTTAGGACAGCGCTCCTACGAGCAGTACTTC. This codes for CASSLGQRSYEQYF.

The CDR3 protein is CASSQGGGGYTF. CDR3 nucleotide sequence: TGCGCCAGCAGTCAAGGGGGAGGAGGCTACACCTTC. This sequence joins TRBV5-1 and TRBJ1-2; possibly TRBD1 for D (6 bases). Per germline, CDR1 SGHRS and CDR2 YFSETQ. The CDR3 runs to 12 residues. The germline V and J ends were trimmed by 5 bases and 8 bases, with 13 bases remaining between them.

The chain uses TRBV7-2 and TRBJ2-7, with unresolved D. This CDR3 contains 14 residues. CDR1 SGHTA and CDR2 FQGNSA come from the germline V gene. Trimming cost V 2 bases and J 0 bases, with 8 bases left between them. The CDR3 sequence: CASSLLLNSYEQYF. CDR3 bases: TGTGCCAGCAGCTTACTCCTTAACTCCTACGAGCAGTACTTC.

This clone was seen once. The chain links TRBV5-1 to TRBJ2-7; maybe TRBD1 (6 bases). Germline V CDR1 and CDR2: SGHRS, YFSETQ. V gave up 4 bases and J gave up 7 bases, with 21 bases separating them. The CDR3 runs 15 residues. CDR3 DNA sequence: TGCGCCAGCAGCCCGGGACATCAGAGGGATGGGGAGCAGTACTTC. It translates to CASSPGHQRDGEQYF.

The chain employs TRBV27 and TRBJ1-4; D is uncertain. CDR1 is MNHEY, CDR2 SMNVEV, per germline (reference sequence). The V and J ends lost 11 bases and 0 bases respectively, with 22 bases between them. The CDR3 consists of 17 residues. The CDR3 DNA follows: TGTGCCTCGGAGGCAGTACGATACCTAGCAACTAATGAAAAACTGTTTTTT. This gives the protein CASEAVRYLATNEKLFF.

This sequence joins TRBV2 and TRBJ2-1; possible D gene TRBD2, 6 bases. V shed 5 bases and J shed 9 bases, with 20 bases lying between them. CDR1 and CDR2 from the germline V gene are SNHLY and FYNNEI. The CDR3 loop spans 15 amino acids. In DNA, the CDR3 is TGTGCCAGCAGTAGGGCGGGTGGTTGGGGAGGTGAGCAGTTCTTC. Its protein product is CASSRAGGWGGEQFF.

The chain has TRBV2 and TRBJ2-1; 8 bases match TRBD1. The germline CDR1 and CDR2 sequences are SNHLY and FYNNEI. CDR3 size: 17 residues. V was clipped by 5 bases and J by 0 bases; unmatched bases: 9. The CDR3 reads CASSSGTGLSSYNEQFF. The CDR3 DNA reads TGTGCCAGCAGTTCCGGGACAGGCCTTAGCTCCTACAATGAGCAGTTCTTC.

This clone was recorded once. The chain's CDR3 is CASSPARGNTQYF. The DNA for the CDR3 is TGTGCCAGCAGCCCCGCCCGGGGAAATACGCAGTATTTT. The chain uses TRBV9 and TRBJ2-3, with D possibly TRBD2 on 5 matching bases. Germline lookup yields CDR1 SGDLS and CDR2 YYNGEE. The CDR3 sequence is 13 residues long. V lost 4 bases to trimming and J lost 7 bases, with 13 bases between them. Full variable domain (remainder filled in from reference TRBV9 and TRBJ2-3): DSGVTQTPKHLITATGQRVTLRCSPRSGDLSVYWYQQSLDQGLQFLIQYYNGEERAKGNILERFSAQQFPDLHSELNLSSLELGDSALYFCASSPARGNTQYFGPGTRLTVL.

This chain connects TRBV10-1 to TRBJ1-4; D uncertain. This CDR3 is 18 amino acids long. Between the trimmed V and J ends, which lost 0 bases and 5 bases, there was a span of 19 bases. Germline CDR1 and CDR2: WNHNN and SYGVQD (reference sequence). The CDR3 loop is CASSESVRAGMRNEKLFF. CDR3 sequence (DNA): TGCGCCAGCAGTGAGTCGGTAAGGGCGGGGATGAGGAATGAAAAACTGTTTTTT.

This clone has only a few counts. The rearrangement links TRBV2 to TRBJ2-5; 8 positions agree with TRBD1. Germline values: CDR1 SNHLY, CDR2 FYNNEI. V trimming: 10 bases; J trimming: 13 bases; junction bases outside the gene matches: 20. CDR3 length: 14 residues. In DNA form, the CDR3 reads TGTGCCACACGGACCGGGACAGGTATCTTCAGTCCGTACTTC. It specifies CATRTGTGIFSPYF.

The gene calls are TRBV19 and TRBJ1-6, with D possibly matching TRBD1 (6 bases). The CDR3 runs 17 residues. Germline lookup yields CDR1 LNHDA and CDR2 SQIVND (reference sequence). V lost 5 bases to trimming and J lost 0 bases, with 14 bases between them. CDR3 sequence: CASSSGGPDSYNSPLHF. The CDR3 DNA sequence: TGTGCCAGTAGTTCGGGGGGGCCTGACTCCTATAATTCACCCCTCCACTTT.

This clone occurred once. The CDR3 is CAIGQGPYEQYF. The CDR3 DNA reads TGTGCCATTGGACAGGGGCCCTACGAGCAGTACTTC. V and J are TRBV10-3 and TRBJ2-7, with TRBD1 identical over 9 bases. Germline trimming cut 9 bases from V and 2 bases from J; bases unmatched to any gene: 2. Per the germline V gene, CDR1 is ENHRY and CDR2 is SYGVKD. CDR3 length: 12 residues.

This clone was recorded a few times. This chain's CDR3 is CASSLNERTGELFF. The CDR3 nucleotides read TGCGCCAGCAGCTTGAACGAGAGGACCGGGGAGCTGTTTTTT. This rearrangement joins TRBV5-1 to TRBJ2-2, with D uncertain. Germline V CDR1 and CDR2: SGHRS, YFSETQ. Trimming cost V 1 base and J 5 bases, with 9 bases left between them. The CDR3 has 14 residues.